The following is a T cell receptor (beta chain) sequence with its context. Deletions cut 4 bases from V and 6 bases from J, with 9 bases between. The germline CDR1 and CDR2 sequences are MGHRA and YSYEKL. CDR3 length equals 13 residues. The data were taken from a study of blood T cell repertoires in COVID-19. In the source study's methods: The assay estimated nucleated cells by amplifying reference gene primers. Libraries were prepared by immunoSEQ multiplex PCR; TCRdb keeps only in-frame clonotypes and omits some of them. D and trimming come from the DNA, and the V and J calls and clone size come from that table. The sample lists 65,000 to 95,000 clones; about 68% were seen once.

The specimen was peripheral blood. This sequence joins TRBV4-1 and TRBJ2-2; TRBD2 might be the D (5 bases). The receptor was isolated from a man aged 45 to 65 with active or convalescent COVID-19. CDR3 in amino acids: CASSRGLAGELFF. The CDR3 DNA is TGCGCCAGCAGCCGAGGGCTCGCCGGGGAGCTGTTTTTT.